This T cell receptor (beta chain) was obtained from a study of blood T cell repertoires in COVID-19. Study-wide background: Researchers got acute and convalescent COVID-19 samples from the United States, Italy and Spain. In each case, the material was cDNA or gDNA derived from T cells, B-cell-depleted T cells, or PBMCs.

In the source study's methods: Nucleated cell counts were estimated from reference gene primer amplification. Method: immunoSEQ multiplex PCR; TCRdb's copy keeps in-frame clones and lacks some. The V and J calls and clone size come from that table; D and trimming were worked out from the DNA. The data contain some 200,000 clones, 70% to 90% of them singletons. The CDR3 loop spans 14 amino acids. Trimming took 5 bases from V and 6 from J; bases not matched to a gene: 11. The germline CDR1 and CDR2 sequences are SQVTM and ANQGSEA. The specimen was peripheral blood. The TCR originated in a man in his fifties or sixties who had recovered from COVID-19. V and J are TRBV29-1 and TRBJ2-5; TRBD1 aligns across 8 bases. Written as DNA, the CDR3 is TGCAGCGTTATCCCGACAGGGGCGAGCCAGACCCAGTACTTC. Protein product: CSVIPTGASQTQYF.